The 11 T cell receptor beta chains below were found in one sample sequenced in a study of human versus mouse CDR3 diversity and MHC coevolution. The protocol was immunoSEQ multiplex PCR, while the TCRdb copy is restricted to in-frame clones and leaves out a portion. The sample shows fewer than 80,000 clones, approximately 90% of them seen only once. Material: naive CD4+ T cells from blood. Subset defined: CD45RO-negative CD62L-positive naive CD4 T cells. The receptor source for this set is a person aged 25 to 69 in good health.

In its sample, this clone was seen once. The chain carries TRBV6-5 and TRBJ1-2; D is perhaps TRBD1 (5 bases). Looked up from germline, CDR1 is MNHEY and CDR2 is SVGAGI. V was pared by 6 bases and J by 4 bases, with 15 bases between. The CDR3 contains 14 residues. CDR3 nucleotides: TGTGCCAGCAGGACGCCCGCGGGGCCCTATGGCTACACCTTC. Its translation: CASRTPAGPYGYTF.

This chain links TRBV7-9 with TRBJ2-2; D not resolved. The V end was cut by 3 bases, the J end by 6 bases, with 8 bases between. This CDR3 has 13 residues. Germline V lookup: CDR1 SEHNR, CDR2 FQNEAQ (reference sequence). This CDR3 is CASSLRDAGELFF. The CDR3 DNA reads TGTGCCAGCAGCTTGAGAGATGCCGGGGAGCTGTTTTTT. The variable domain in full, with the rest retrieved from reference TRBV7-9 and TRBJ2-2, is DTGVSQNPRHKITKRGQNVTFRCDPISEHNRLYWYRQTLGQGPEFLTYFQNEAQLEKSRLLSDRFSAERPKGSFSTLEIQRTEQGDSAMYLCASSLRDAGELFFGEGSRLTVL.

The chain has TRBV7-2 and TRBJ1-1; D is possibly TRBD1 (6 bases). The V gene's germline CDR1 is SGHTA and CDR2 FQGNSA. The CDR3 is 13 residues long. The V end was cut by 8 bases, the J end by 2 bases, with 12 bases between. CDR3 in amino acids: CASGNRVNTEAFF. The CDR3 DNA follows: TGTGCCAGCGGGAACAGGGTAAACACTGAAGCTTTCTTT. Together with reference TRBV7-2 and TRBJ1-1, the CDR3 gives the full variable domain: GAGVSQSPSNKVTEKGKDVELRCDPISGHTALYWYRQSLGQGLEFLIYFQGNSAPDKSGLPSDRFSAERTGGSVSTLTIQRTQQEDSAVYLCASGNRVNTEAFFGQGTRLTVV.

The J gene is TRBJ2-1, the V gene TRBV4-1; D remains unclear. The CDR3 has 16 amino acids. Germline CDR1 is MGHRA and CDR2 is YSYEKL. Between the trimmed V and J ends, which lost 4 bases and 0 bases, there was a span of 13 bases. The CDR3 nucleotides read TGCGCCAGCAGCCCGGAACTACGAGACTCCTACAATGAGCAGTTCTTC. Its protein product is CASSPELRDSYNEQFF.

The V and J genes are TRBV23-1 and TRBJ1-1; D call uncertain. TRBV23-1 is sorted into the ORF group, with uncertain function. This CDR3 has 13 residues. V was clipped by 4 bases and J by 1 base, with 7 bases between them. The CDR3 is CASSREKNTEAFF. The CDR3 nucleotides read TGCGCCAGCAGTCGTGAGAAGAACACTGAAGCTTTCTTT.

This chain uses TRBV27 with TRBJ2-7, with a weak D call TRBD1 (5 bases). The V gene lost 2 bases and the J gene lost 2 bases, with 10 bases spanning the gap. The length of the CDR3 is 14 residues. Germline V lookup: CDR1 MNHEY, CDR2 SMNVEV (reference sequence). This chain's CDR3 is CASSLGLGAYEQYF. The CDR3 bases are TGTGCCAGCAGTTTAGGGCTAGGGGCCTACGAGCAGTACTTC.

The chain uses TRBV4-1 and TRBJ1-1; TRBD1 matches 8 bases. With 3 bases clipped from V and 1 base from J, the junction kept 7 bases outside the gene matches. The CDR3 has 16 residues. CDR1 and CDR2 from the germline V gene are MGHRA and YSYEKL. The CDR3 nucleotides are TGCGCCAGCAGCCAGCCCGGACAGGGCAAGAACACTGAAGCTTTCTTT. Its protein is CASSQPGQGKNTEAFF.

The chain recombines TRBV14 with TRBJ2-3; 14 bases agree with TRBD2. The CDR3 has 16 amino acids. The trim removed 4 bases at V and 4 bases at J, leaving 4 bases unmatched. CDR1 is SGHDN and CDR2 is FVKESK in the germline V gene. Here the CDR3 DNA reads TGTGCCAGCAGCCTCGGACTAGCGGGAGGAGCAGATACGCAGTATTTT. This encodes CASSLGLAGGADTQYF.

The rearrangement links TRBV14 to TRBJ2-2, with 8 nucleotides matching TRBD2. Germline V lookup: CDR1 SGHDN, CDR2 FVKESK. The CDR3 extends over 15 amino acids. Germline trimming cut 4 bases from V and 6 bases from J; bases unmatched to any gene: 7. The CDR3 protein is CASSRRDSGAGELFF. The CDR3 DNA reads as TGTGCCAGCAGCCGGCGGGATAGCGGGGCCGGGGAGCTGTTTTTT.

The chain carries TRBV28 and TRBJ2-7, with D perhaps TRBD2 (7 bases). V gave up 7 bases and J gave up 3 bases, with 13 bases separating them. The CDR3 is 13 residues long. CDR1 and CDR2 (germline): MDHEN, SYDVKM. CDR3 in DNA: TGTGCCAGCAACAGAGGGGGGGACTACGAGCAGTACTTC. This codes for CASNRGGDYEQYF.

This clone was counted a few times. The chain carries TRBV4-1 and TRBJ1-3; D is uncertain. CDR1 is MGHRA and CDR2 is YSYEKL in the germline V gene. There are 13 residues in the CDR3. V shed 1 base and J shed 4 bases, with 5 bases lying between them. CDR3 sequence (DNA): TGCGCCAGCAGCCAAGGCGGGGGAAACACCATATATTTT. It specifies CASSQGGGNTIYF.